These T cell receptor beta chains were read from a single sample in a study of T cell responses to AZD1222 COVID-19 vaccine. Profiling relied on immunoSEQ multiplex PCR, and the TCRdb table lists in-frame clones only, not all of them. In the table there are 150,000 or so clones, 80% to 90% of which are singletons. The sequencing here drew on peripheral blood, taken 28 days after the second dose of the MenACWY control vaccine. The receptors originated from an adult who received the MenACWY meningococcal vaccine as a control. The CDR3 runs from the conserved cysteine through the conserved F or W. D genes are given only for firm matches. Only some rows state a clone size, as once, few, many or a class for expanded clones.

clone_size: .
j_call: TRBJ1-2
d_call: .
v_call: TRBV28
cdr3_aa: CASSLIGKAGYTF
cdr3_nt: TGTGCCAGCAGTTTAATAGGGAAGGCTGGCTACACCTTC

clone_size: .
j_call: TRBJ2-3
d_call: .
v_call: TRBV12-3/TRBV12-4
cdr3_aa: CASSSANTQYF
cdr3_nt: TGTGCCAGCAGTAGTGCAAATACGCAGTATTTT

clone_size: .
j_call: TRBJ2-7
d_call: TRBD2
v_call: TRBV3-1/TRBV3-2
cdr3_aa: CASSLAGLAGGRSSYEQYF
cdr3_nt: TGTGCCAGCAGCCTTGCAGGACTAGCGGGAGGCCGATCCTCCTACGAGCAGTACTTC

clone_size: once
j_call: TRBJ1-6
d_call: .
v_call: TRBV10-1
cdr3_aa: CASSERTANSPLHF
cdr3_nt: TGCGCCAGCAGTGAAAGGACAGCCAATTCACCCCTCCACTTT

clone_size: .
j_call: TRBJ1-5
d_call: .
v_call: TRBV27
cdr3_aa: CASRSGTKSNQPQHF
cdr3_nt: TGTGCCAGCAGATCCGGGACAAAGAGCAATCAGCCCCAGCATTTT

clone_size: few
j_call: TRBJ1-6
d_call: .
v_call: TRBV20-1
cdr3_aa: CSASLGNSPLHF
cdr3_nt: TGCAGTGCTAGTCTCGGCAATTCACCCCTCCACTTT

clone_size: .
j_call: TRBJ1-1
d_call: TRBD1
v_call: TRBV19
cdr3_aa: CASSINRGSTEAFF
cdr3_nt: TGTGCCAGTAGTATAAACAGGGGTAGCACTGAAGCTTTCTTT

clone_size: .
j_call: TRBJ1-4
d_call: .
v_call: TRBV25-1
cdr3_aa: CASSLTWGKLFF
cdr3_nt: TGTGCCAGCAGTCTAACGTGGGGTAAACTGTTTTTT

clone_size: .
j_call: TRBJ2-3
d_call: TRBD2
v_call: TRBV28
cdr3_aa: CASKGTRGTDTQYF
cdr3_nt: TGTGCCAGCAAAGGGACTAGGGGCACAGATACGCAGTATTTT

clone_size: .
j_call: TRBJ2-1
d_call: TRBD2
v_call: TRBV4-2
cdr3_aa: CASSRSGSAVNEQFF
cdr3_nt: TGTGCCAGCAGCCGAAGCGGGAGTGCGGTCAATGAGCAGTTCTTC

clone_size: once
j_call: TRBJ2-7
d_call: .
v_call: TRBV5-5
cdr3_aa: CASSAAYEQYF
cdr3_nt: TGTGCCAGCAGCGCCGCCTACGAGCAGTACTTC

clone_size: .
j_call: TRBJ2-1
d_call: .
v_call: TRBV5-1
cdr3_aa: CASSLEGSVGVYNEQFF
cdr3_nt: TGCGCCAGCAGCTTGGAGGGGTCGGTAGGGGTTTACAATGAGCAGTTCTTC

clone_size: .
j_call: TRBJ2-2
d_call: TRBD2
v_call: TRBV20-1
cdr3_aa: CSASQLAGTGELFF
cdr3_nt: TGCAGTGCTAGTCAGCTAGCGGGCACCGGGGAGCTGTTTTTT

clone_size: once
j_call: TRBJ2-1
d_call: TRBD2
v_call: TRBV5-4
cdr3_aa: CASSLTAGGQDEQFF
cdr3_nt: TGTGCCAGCAGCTTGACAGCGGGAGGGCAGGATGAGCAGTTCTTC

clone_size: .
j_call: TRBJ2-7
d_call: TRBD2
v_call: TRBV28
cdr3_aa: CASSFSRASGNYEQYF
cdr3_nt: TGTGCCAGCAGTTTTAGCCGAGCTAGCGGGAACTACGAGCAGTACTTC

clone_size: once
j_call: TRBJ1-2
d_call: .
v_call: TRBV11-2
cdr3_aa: CASSFGQTGGYTF
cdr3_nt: TGTGCCAGCAGCTTCGGACAGACCGGTGGCTACACCTTC

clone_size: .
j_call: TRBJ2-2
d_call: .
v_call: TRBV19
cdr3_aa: CASNTGVRTGELFF
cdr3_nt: TGTGCCAGTAACACTGGGGTTCGCACCGGGGAGCTGTTTTTT

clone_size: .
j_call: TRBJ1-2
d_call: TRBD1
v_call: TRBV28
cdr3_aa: CASYRGNYGYTF
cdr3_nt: TGTGCCAGCTACAGGGGTAACTATGGCTACACCTTC

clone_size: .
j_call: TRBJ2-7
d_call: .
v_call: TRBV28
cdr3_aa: CASAERDEQYF
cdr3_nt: TGTGCCAGCGCGGAGAGGGACGAGCAGTACTTC

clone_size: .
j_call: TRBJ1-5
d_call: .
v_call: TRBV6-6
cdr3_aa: CASRPGQSNQPQHF
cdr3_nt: TGTGCCAGCAGGCCTGGACAGTCCAATCAGCCCCAGCATTTT

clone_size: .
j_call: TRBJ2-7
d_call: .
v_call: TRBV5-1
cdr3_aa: CASSLDYSSYEQYF
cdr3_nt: TGCGCCAGCAGCCTTGATTACAGTTCCTACGAGCAGTACTTC

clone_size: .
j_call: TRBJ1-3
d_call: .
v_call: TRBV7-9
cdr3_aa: CASRPRDKPSGNTIYF
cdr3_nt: TGTGCCAGCAGGCCCCGGGACAAACCCTCTGGAAACACCATATATTTT

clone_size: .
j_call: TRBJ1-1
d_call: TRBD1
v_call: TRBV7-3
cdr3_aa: CASSLTPGGGTEAFF
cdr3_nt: TGTGCCAGCAGCTTAACCCCAGGGGGCGGGACTGAAGCTTTCTTT

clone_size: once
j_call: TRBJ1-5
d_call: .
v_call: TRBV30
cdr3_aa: CAWDPGDSNQPQHF
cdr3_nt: TGTGCCTGGGATCCTGGGGATAGCAATCAGCCCCAGCATTTT

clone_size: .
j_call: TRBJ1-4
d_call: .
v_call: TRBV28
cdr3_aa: CASSLPGATNEKLFF
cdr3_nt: TGTGCCAGCAGTCTCCCGGGAGCAACTAATGAAAAACTGTTTTTT

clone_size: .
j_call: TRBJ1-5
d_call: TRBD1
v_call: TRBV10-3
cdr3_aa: CAISGTGGDQPQHF
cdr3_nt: TGTGCCATCAGTGGGACAGGGGGCGATCAGCCCCAGCATTTT

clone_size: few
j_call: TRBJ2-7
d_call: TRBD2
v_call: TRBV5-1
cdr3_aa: CASSLGSSGRIFHEQYF
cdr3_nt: TGCGCCAGCAGCTTGGGTTCTAGCGGGAGGATCTTCCACGAGCAGTACTTC

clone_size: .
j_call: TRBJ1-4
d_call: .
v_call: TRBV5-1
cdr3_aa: CASSLGGPNEKLFF
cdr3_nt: TGCGCCAGCAGCTTGGGGGGGCCTAATGAAAAACTGTTTTTT

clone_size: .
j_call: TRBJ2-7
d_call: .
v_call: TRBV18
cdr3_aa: CASSPSTGVYYEQYF
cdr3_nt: TGTGCCAGCTCACCGTCTACGGGAGTGTACTACGAGCAGTACTTC

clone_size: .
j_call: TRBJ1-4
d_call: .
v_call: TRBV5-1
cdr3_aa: CASSLFGEREEKLFF
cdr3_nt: TGCGCCAGCAGCTTGTTCGGAGAACGGGAAGAAAAACTGTTTTTT

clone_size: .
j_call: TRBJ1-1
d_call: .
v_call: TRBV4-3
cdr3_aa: CASSQEHLGEEAFF
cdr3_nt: TGCGCCAGCAGCCAAGAACATTTGGGGGAAGAAGCTTTCTTT

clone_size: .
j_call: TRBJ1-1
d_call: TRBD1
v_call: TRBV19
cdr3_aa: CASSTPGQGVNTEAFF
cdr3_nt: TGTGCCAGTAGTACCCCGGGACAGGGGGTGAACACTGAAGCTTTCTTT

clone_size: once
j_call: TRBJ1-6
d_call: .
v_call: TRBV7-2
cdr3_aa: CASSLVKFGGNSPLHF
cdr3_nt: TGTGCCAGCAGCTTAGTAAAATTTGGGGGTAATTCACCCCTCCACTTT